The rows below give T cell receptor beta chains drawn from one sample of a study of blood T cell repertoires in COVID-19. TCRdb keeps only in-frame clones here, not all; method: immunoSEQ multiplex PCR. The sample carries about 300,000 clones, 89% recorded once. Source material: peripheral blood. All receptors derive from a man younger than 35 who had recovered from COVID-19. The CDR3 runs from the conserved cysteine through the conserved F or W. Each record gives: D gene, V gene, J gene, clone size, CDR3 DNA, CDR3 protein. The D gene is left open where the match is weak. Clone size is shown for a subset of rows, as once, few, many or a class of expanded clone.

d_call: .
v_call: TRBV27
j_call: TRBJ1-2
clone_size: once
cdr3_nt: TGTGCCAGCAGTTTACGGGGCGGGGTCTACTATGGCTACACCTTC
cdr3_aa: CASSLRGGVYYGYTF

d_call: TRBD1
v_call: TRBV7-2
j_call: TRBJ2-5
clone_size: .
cdr3_nt: TGTGCCAGCAGCCTGGCGGGGACAGGGGCGGGAGAGACCCAGTACTTC
cdr3_aa: CASSLAGTGAGETQYF

d_call: .
v_call: TRBV19
j_call: TRBJ2-1
clone_size: once
cdr3_nt: TGTGCCAGTAGTATCCATGACCAGACAACGCACTCCTACAATGAGCAGTTCTTC
cdr3_aa: CASSIHDQTTHSYNEQFF

d_call: TRBD2
v_call: TRBV14
j_call: TRBJ2-5
clone_size: .
cdr3_nt: TGTGCCAGCAGCCCCCTAGCGGGACCGGGGCAAGAGACCCAGTACTTC
cdr3_aa: CASSPLAGPGQETQYF

d_call: .
v_call: TRBV7-2
j_call: TRBJ1-1
clone_size: .
cdr3_nt: TGTGCCAGCAGCTATGACAGAGAAGGTCGGGCTTTCTTT
cdr3_aa: CASSYDREGRAFF

d_call: .
v_call: TRBV27
j_call: TRBJ1-1
clone_size: .
cdr3_nt: TGTGCCAGCAGTTTAACCTGGGGGCCAGGTCCCACTGAAGCTTTCTTT
cdr3_aa: CASSLTWGPGPTEAFF

d_call: TRBD2
v_call: TRBV18
j_call: TRBJ2-3
clone_size: .
cdr3_nt: TGTGCCAGCTCACCACCCGTTGGAGCGGGAAACACAGATACGCAGTATTTT
cdr3_aa: CASSPPVGAGNTDTQYF

d_call: .
v_call: TRBV5-1
j_call: TRBJ2-7
clone_size: once
cdr3_nt: TGCGCCAGCAGCCCCGACAGCTACGAGCAGTACTTC
cdr3_aa: CASSPDSYEQYF

d_call: .
v_call: TRBV18
j_call: TRBJ1-2
clone_size: .
cdr3_nt: TGTGCCAGCTCACCCGGCGGGGGACTCCCCTATGGCTACACCTTC
cdr3_aa: CASSPGGGLPYGYTF

d_call: .
v_call: TRBV5-1
j_call: TRBJ2-7
clone_size: .
cdr3_nt: TGCGCCAGCAGCAGCGGGCAGCCGGGATCCTACGAGCAGTACTTC
cdr3_aa: CASSSGQPGSYEQYF

d_call: .
v_call: TRBV19
j_call: TRBJ1-3
clone_size: .
cdr3_nt: TGTGCCAGTAGTATAGGTAGCTCTGGAAACACCATATATTTT
cdr3_aa: CASSIGSSGNTIYF

d_call: TRBD1
v_call: TRBV19
j_call: TRBJ2-2
clone_size: .
cdr3_nt: TGTGCCCCCAAGGGGACAGGGGCCGCGAACACCGGGGAGCTGTTTTTT
cdr3_aa: CAPKGTGAANTGELFF

d_call: .
v_call: TRBV3-1/TRBV3-2
j_call: TRBJ2-1
clone_size: .
cdr3_nt: TGTGCCAGCAGCCGCGGGTACAATGAGCAGTTCTTC
cdr3_aa: CASSRGYNEQFF

d_call: TRBD1
v_call: TRBV15
j_call: TRBJ1-2
clone_size: .
cdr3_nt: TGTGCCACCAGCAGAGATCTTGGGGACAGGGGGCTTGGCTACACCTTC
cdr3_aa: CATSRDLGDRGLGYTF

d_call: TRBD1
v_call: TRBV2
j_call: TRBJ2-7
clone_size: .
cdr3_nt: TGTGCCAGCACGGGACAGGGCTTCTCCTACGAGCAGTACTTC
cdr3_aa: CASTGQGFSYEQYF

d_call: TRBD1
v_call: TRBV3-1/TRBV3-2
j_call: TRBJ1-2
clone_size: .
cdr3_nt: TGTGCCAGCAGCCAAGAGGGGACAGGGGGCCTCATGAGACCCATTAACTATGGCTACACCTTC
cdr3_aa: CASSQEGTGGLMRPINYGYTF

d_call: TRBD1
v_call: TRBV5-1
j_call: TRBJ2-7
clone_size: .
cdr3_nt: TGCGCCAGCAGCCAGGACAGGGCTTCCTACGAGCAGTACTTC
cdr3_aa: CASSQDRASYEQYF

d_call: .
v_call: TRBV7-2
j_call: TRBJ1-5
clone_size: .
cdr3_nt: TGTGCCAGCAGCTTAGGGGCGCAGCCCCAGCATTTT
cdr3_aa: CASSLGAQPQHF

d_call: TRBD2
v_call: TRBV5-1
j_call: TRBJ2-7
clone_size: once
cdr3_nt: TGCGCCAGCAGCACGCGACTAGCGGTTCCTTACGAGCAGTACTTC
cdr3_aa: CASSTRLAVPYEQYF

d_call: .
v_call: TRBV29-1
j_call: TRBJ1-1
clone_size: .
cdr3_nt: TGCAGCGTTGAATTTCCATGGAGCACTGAAGCTTTCTTT
cdr3_aa: CSVEFPWSTEAFF

d_call: TRBD1
v_call: TRBV20-1
j_call: TRBJ2-7
clone_size: .
cdr3_nt: TGCAGTGCTAGTCCGCCAGGGGGCTACGAGCAGTACTTC
cdr3_aa: CSASPPGGYEQYF

d_call: TRBD2
v_call: TRBV7-2
j_call: TRBJ2-7
clone_size: .
cdr3_nt: TGTGCCAGCAGCACCCTAGCGGGGGGCAGCTCCTACGAGCAGTACTTC
cdr3_aa: CASSTLAGGSSYEQYF

d_call: .
v_call: TRBV12-3/TRBV12-4
j_call: TRBJ2-1
clone_size: .
cdr3_nt: TGTGCCAGCAGTTTAGCAGGGGGAGATGAGCAGTTCTTC
cdr3_aa: CASSLAGGDEQFF

d_call: .
v_call: TRBV20-1
j_call: TRBJ2-7
clone_size: .
cdr3_nt: TGCAGTGCTTCAGGTACCTACGAGCAGTACTTC
cdr3_aa: CSASGTYEQYF

d_call: TRBD1
v_call: TRBV12-3/TRBV12-4
j_call: TRBJ1-1
clone_size: once
cdr3_nt: TGTGCCAGCAGTTTGACAGGGGCTGAAGCTTTCTTT
cdr3_aa: CASSLTGAEAFF

d_call: .
v_call: TRBV24-1
j_call: TRBJ1-3
clone_size: .
cdr3_nt: TGTGCCACCCAAGACAGCGCTGGAAACACCATATATTTT
cdr3_aa: CATQDSAGNTIYF

d_call: TRBD1
v_call: TRBV9
j_call: TRBJ1-1
clone_size: .
cdr3_nt: TGTGCCAGCAGCGTAGCCGACAGGGCGGGCACTGAAGCTTTCTTT
cdr3_aa: CASSVADRAGTEAFF

d_call: .
v_call: TRBV12-3/TRBV12-4
j_call: TRBJ2-1
clone_size: .
cdr3_nt: TGTGCCAGCAGTTTAGTACCTAGCTATGAGCAGTTCTTC
cdr3_aa: CASSLVPSYEQFF

d_call: .
v_call: TRBV25-1
j_call: TRBJ1-2
clone_size: few
cdr3_nt: TGTGCCAGCAGTGAGGACGGGGCAGGGACATTCATAAATCGTGGCTACACCTTC
cdr3_aa: CASSEDGAGTFINRGYTF

d_call: TRBD1
v_call: TRBV7-2
j_call: TRBJ1-2
clone_size: many
cdr3_nt: TGTGCCAGCAGCTTAGGACAGGGGGAGGGCTACACCTTC
cdr3_aa: CASSLGQGEGYTF

d_call: TRBD1
v_call: TRBV6-6
j_call: TRBJ1-5
clone_size: .
cdr3_nt: TGTGCCAGCAGCCGGACAGGGGTTAGCAATCAGCCCCAGCATTTT
cdr3_aa: CASSRTGVSNQPQHF

d_call: TRBD2
v_call: TRBV6-5
j_call: TRBJ2-2
clone_size: .
cdr3_nt: TGTGCCAGCAGCACGACTAGCGGGACCGGGGAGCTGTTTTTT
cdr3_aa: CASSTTSGTGELFF

d_call: .
v_call: TRBV4-1
j_call: TRBJ1-1
clone_size: .
cdr3_nt: TGCGCCAGCAGCCAAGTAGGAGGTTTTGCAGCTTTCTTT
cdr3_aa: CASSQVGGFAAFF

d_call: TRBD2
v_call: TRBV4-1
j_call: TRBJ2-7
clone_size: .
cdr3_nt: TGCGCCAGCAGCCATGGGACTAGCGGGAGCTACGAGCAGTACTTC
cdr3_aa: CASSHGTSGSYEQYF

d_call: TRBD1
v_call: TRBV19
j_call: TRBJ1-4
clone_size: .
cdr3_nt: TGTGCCAGTAGTCACCAGGGGGCAACTAATGAAAAACTGTTTTTT
cdr3_aa: CASSHQGATNEKLFF

d_call: TRBD1
v_call: TRBV19
j_call: TRBJ1-5
clone_size: .
cdr3_nt: TGTGCCAGTAGATATTGGAGGGGACAGGGCTCGGGCCGGACCCATCAGCCCCAGCATTTT
cdr3_aa: CASRYWRGQGSGRTHQPQHF

d_call: .
v_call: TRBV11-2
j_call: TRBJ2-7
clone_size: .
cdr3_nt: TGTGCCAGCAGCCGTGTGTCCTACGAGCAGTACTTC
cdr3_aa: CASSRVSYEQYF

d_call: .
v_call: TRBV7-2
j_call: TRBJ1-1
clone_size: .
cdr3_nt: TGTGCCAGCAGCTTCTCCGGGATTGGCACTGAAGCTTTCTTT
cdr3_aa: CASSFSGIGTEAFF

d_call: .
v_call: TRBV11-1
j_call: TRBJ2-2
clone_size: few
cdr3_nt: TGTGCCAGCAGCTTAGGCATAGCCCCGAACACCGGGGAGCTGTTTTTT
cdr3_aa: CASSLGIAPNTGELFF

d_call: TRBD1
v_call: TRBV5-1
j_call: TRBJ2-7
clone_size: once
cdr3_nt: TGCGCCAGCAGCCCCGGGACAGGATTCACCTACGAGCAGTACTTC
cdr3_aa: CASSPGTGFTYEQYF

d_call: TRBD2
v_call: TRBV28
j_call: TRBJ2-7
clone_size: .
cdr3_nt: TGTGCCAGCAGTTTATTGCGGACTAGCGGCTCCTACGAGCAGTACTTC
cdr3_aa: CASSLLRTSGSYEQYF

d_call: .
v_call: TRBV19
j_call: TRBJ2-7
clone_size: .
cdr3_nt: TGTGCCAGTAGTACCCATGGACAGATCGAGCAGTACTTC
cdr3_aa: CASSTHGQIEQYF

d_call: TRBD1
v_call: TRBV29-1
j_call: TRBJ2-7
clone_size: .
cdr3_nt: TGCAGCGTTGTGACAGGGGCTGGGTACGAGCAGTACTTC
cdr3_aa: CSVVTGAGYEQYF

d_call: .
v_call: TRBV6-5
j_call: TRBJ2-1
clone_size: .
cdr3_nt: TGTGCCAGCAGGGCGGGGCAGCGTAACAATGAGCAGTTCTTC
cdr3_aa: CASRAGQRNNEQFF

d_call: .
v_call: TRBV28
j_call: TRBJ2-1
clone_size: .
cdr3_nt: TGTGCCAGCAGTCCATCGGGAGCGGGCCCTTACAATGAGCAGTTCTTC
cdr3_aa: CASSPSGAGPYNEQFF

d_call: .
v_call: TRBV7-8
j_call: TRBJ2-4
clone_size: .
cdr3_nt: TGTGCCAGCAGCTTAGAGGGACTAGCCAAAAACATTCAGTACTTC
cdr3_aa: CASSLEGLAKNIQYF

d_call: .
v_call: TRBV4-1
j_call: TRBJ2-7
clone_size: .
cdr3_nt: TGCGCCAGCAGCCAAGGACAGGGAGGAACCTACGAGCAGTACTTC
cdr3_aa: CASSQGQGGTYEQYF

d_call: .
v_call: TRBV6-5
j_call: TRBJ1-3
clone_size: .
cdr3_nt: TGTGCCAGCAGTTCCGAGGGCCTCTCTGGAAACACCATATATTTT
cdr3_aa: CASSSEGLSGNTIYF

d_call: TRBD1
v_call: TRBV4-1
j_call: TRBJ1-1
clone_size: .
cdr3_nt: TGCGCCAGCAGCCCTTTAACCGGGACAGGGGGTAAGAGCACTGAAGCTTTCTTT
cdr3_aa: CASSPLTGTGGKSTEAFF

d_call: TRBD1
v_call: TRBV9
j_call: TRBJ2-3
clone_size: .
cdr3_nt: TGTGCCAGCAGCGTAGAGAGGGGGCCAGATACGCAGTATTTT
cdr3_aa: CASSVERGPDTQYF

d_call: .
v_call: TRBV7-7
j_call: TRBJ2-5
clone_size: once
cdr3_nt: TGTGCTAGCAGCTCGGGATACCAAGAGACCCAGTACTTC
cdr3_aa: CASSSGYQETQYF

d_call: TRBD1
v_call: TRBV6-6
j_call: TRBJ2-7
clone_size: .
cdr3_nt: TGTGCCAGCGTCTCAGGGGGCCGTTACTACGAGCAGTACTTC
cdr3_aa: CASVSGGRYYEQYF

d_call: .
v_call: TRBV6-5
j_call: TRBJ2-2
clone_size: .
cdr3_nt: TGTGCCAGCAGTTACGGTCAGGGGAACACCGGGGAGCTGTTTTTT
cdr3_aa: CASSYGQGNTGELFF

d_call: TRBD2
v_call: TRBV5-1
j_call: TRBJ2-1
clone_size: .
cdr3_nt: TGCGCCACCTCATTCAATGGAGCGGGAACTAATGAGCAGTTCTTC
cdr3_aa: CATSFNGAGTNEQFF

d_call: .
v_call: TRBV2
j_call: TRBJ1-1
clone_size: .
cdr3_nt: TGTGCCAGCCGGACAGATATGAACACTGAAGCTTTCTTT
cdr3_aa: CASRTDMNTEAFF